The source of this T cell receptor (beta chain) is a study of ipilimumab plus nivolumab after autologous stem cell transplantation. Study results and limitations: The authors say TCR, Treg and microbiome findings warrant further study.

Clones were read by immunoSEQ multiplex PCR, and TCRdb kept only the in-frame ones, dropping some. The data show over 75,000 clones, more than 80% seen once. Ipilimumab, 1 mg/kg, started 14 to 28 days after autologous transplant. Patients got 3 mg/kg IV nivolumab weeks 1, 4, 7, 10, then biweekly through week 26. This clone was seen only once. Its antigen is undetermined. V gave up 0 bases and J gave up 5 bases; unmatched junction bases: 10. The CDR3 contains 17 residues. Germline loops: CDR1 SGHRS, CDR2 YFSETQ. The sequencing here drew on PBMCs, taken in a trial of ipilimumab plus nivolumab as post-transplant consolidation. This TCR derives from a male donor with diffuse large B-cell lymphoma. The rearrangement joins TRBV5-1 to TRBJ2-1, with 8 bases aligning to TRBD1. CDR3 DNA: TGCGCCAGCAGCTTGGATCGGGGCAGGGGGCCACACAATGAGCAGTTCTTC. This gives the protein CASSLDRGRGPHNEQFF.